The 10 T cell receptor beta chains reported below all come from one sample, sequenced in a study of blood T cell repertoires in COVID-19. Profiling relied on immunoSEQ multiplex PCR, and the TCRdb table lists in-frame clones only, not all of them. The sample contains about 300,000 clones, about nine tenths of which appear only once. The specimen was peripheral blood. The receptors shown here come from a woman aged 35 to 49 who had recovered from COVID-19.

This chain links TRBV11-2 with TRBJ2-7, with a possible D match to TRBD1 (6 bases). From germline, CDR1 is SGHAT and CDR2 FQNNGV. The CDR3 spans 16 residues. V was shortened by 3 bases and J by 3 bases, with 18 bases between the two germline ends. The CDR3 region is CASSFSPNIGGYEQYF. CDR3 coding DNA: TGTGCCAGCAGCTTCTCTCCGAACATAGGGGGCTACGAGCAGTACTTC. The full variable domain, completed using reference TRBV11-2 and TRBJ2-7, is EAGVAQSPRYKIIEKRQSVAFWCNPISGHATLYWYQQILGQGPKLLIQFQNNGVVDDSQLPKDRFSAERLKGVDSTLKIQPAKLEDSAVYLCASSFSPNIGGYEQYFGPGTRLTVT.

The chain is built from TRBV6-2 or TRBV6-3 and TRBJ1-2, with D possibly TRBD1 on 5 matching bases. The V end was cut by 2 bases, the J end by 8 bases, with 12 bases between. The CDR3 length is 13 residues. Per the germline V gene, CDR1 is MNHEY and CDR2 is SVGEGT. The CDR3 nucleotides are TGTGCCAGCAGTTACACGCAGGGTGCGGGCTACACCTTC. This translates into CASSYTQGAGYTF.

V is TRBV7-6 and J is TRBJ1-1; 7 bases are a match to TRBD1. The CDR3 totals 14 residues. From germline, CDR1 is SGHVS and CDR2 FNYEAQ. V lost 3 bases and J lost 5; bases outside the gene matches: 6. This CDR3 reads CASSFGQVGTEAFF. The DNA for the CDR3 is TGTGCCAGCAGCTTTGGACAGGTCGGAACTGAAGCTTTCTTT.

This chain joins TRBV30 and TRBJ1-4; 7 nucleotides align to TRBD1. Unmatched junction bases numbered 10, after V lost 4 bases and J lost 5 bases. This CDR3 comprises 15 residues. CDR1 and CDR2 from the germline V gene are GTSNPN and SVGIG (reference sequence). The CDR3 region has the DNA TGTGCCTGGACTTTACCGGACAGGAAGAATGAAAAACTGTTTTTT. Its translation is CAWTLPDRKNEKLFF. Variable domain in full (rest from reference TRBV30 and TRBJ1-4): SQTIHQWPATLVQPVGSPLSLECTVEGTSNPNLYWYRQAAGRGLQLLFYSVGIGQISSEVPQNLSASRPQDRQFILSSKKLLLSDSGFYLCAWTLPDRKNEKLFFGSGTQLSVL.

The rearrangement joins TRBV7-2 to TRBJ2-3; TRBD2 matches at 8 bases. The trim removed 6 bases at V and 5 bases at J, leaving 13 bases unmatched. Germline V gives CDR1 SGHTA, CDR2 FQGNSA. The CDR3 runs 16 residues. CDR3 residues: CASSSEGRGAGDTQYF. The DNA for the CDR3 is TGTGCCAGCAGTTCAGAAGGGCGGGGGGCCGGAGATACGCAGTATTTT.

The chain is built from TRBV10-3 and TRBJ2-1; 15 positions match TRBD2. The CDR3 extends over 21 amino acids. The V gene's germline CDR1 is ENHRY and CDR2 SYGVKD. V shed 7 bases, J shed 2 bases, and the junction held 18 bases outside the gene matches. CDR3 loop: CAIKATGRTSGGASPYNEQFF. The CDR3 coding sequence is TGTGCCATCAAGGCGACAGGACGGACTAGCGGGGGGGCCAGTCCCTACAATGAGCAGTTCTTC.

The genes are TRBV7-2 and TRBJ2-5; 7 bases agree with TRBD1. Germline V gene data show CDR1 as SGHTA and CDR2 as FQGNSA. After removal of 3 bases from V and 1 base from J, the junction contained 2 bases not matched to a gene. There are 14 residues in the CDR3. As DNA, the CDR3 is TGTGCCAGCAGCTTTACAGGGGCCCAAGAGACCCAGTACTTC. Its translation is CASSFTGAQETQYF.

The gene calls are TRBV27 and TRBJ2-6; tentative D call: TRBD1 (6 bases). V gave up 6 bases and J gave up 0 bases, with 18 bases separating them. The CDR3 contains 18 residues. Germline CDR1 reads MNHEY; CDR2 reads SMNVEV (reference sequence). The CDR3 loop reads CASRTPGQGSSGANVLTF. DNA of the CDR3: TGTGCCAGCAGGACCCCGGGACAAGGAAGCTCTGGGGCCAACGTCCTGACTTTC.

V and J are TRBV27 and TRBJ1-2; 10 bases are a match to TRBD1. Losses at the gene ends were 5 bases for V and 3 bases for J; bases not matched to a gene: 9. Germline V gene sequence: CDR1 MNHEY, CDR2 SMNVEV (reference sequence). The CDR3 totals 16 residues. The CDR3: CASSHGAGTGDYGYTF. The CDR3 region has the DNA TGTGCCAGCAGTCACGGGGCCGGGACAGGGGACTATGGCTACACCTTC.

This clone was recorded only once. This chain uses TRBV25-1 with TRBJ1-4; maybe TRBD1 (5 bases). Germline CDR1 MGHDK, CDR2 SYGVNS. Trimming took off 1 base at V and 8 bases at J, with 17 bases between the two ends. The CDR3 is 16 amino acids. This chain's CDR3 is CASSEFTGGRDEKLFF. The CDR3 DNA reads TGTGCCAGCAGTGAATTTACGGGGGGGAGAGACGAAAAACTGTTTTTT.